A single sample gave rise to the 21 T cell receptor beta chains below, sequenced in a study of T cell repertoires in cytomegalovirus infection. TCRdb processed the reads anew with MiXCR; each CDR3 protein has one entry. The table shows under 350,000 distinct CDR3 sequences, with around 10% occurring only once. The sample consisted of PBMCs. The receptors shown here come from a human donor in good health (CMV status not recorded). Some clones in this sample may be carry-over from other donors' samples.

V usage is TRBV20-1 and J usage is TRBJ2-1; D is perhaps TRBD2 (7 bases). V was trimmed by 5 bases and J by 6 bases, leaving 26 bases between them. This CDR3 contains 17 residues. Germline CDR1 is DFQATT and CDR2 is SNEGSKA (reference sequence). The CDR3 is CSAPGKRGGYYVNEQFF. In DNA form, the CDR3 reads TGCAGTGCTCCGGGAAAGAGGGGGGGATACTATGTCAATGAGCAGTTCTTC.

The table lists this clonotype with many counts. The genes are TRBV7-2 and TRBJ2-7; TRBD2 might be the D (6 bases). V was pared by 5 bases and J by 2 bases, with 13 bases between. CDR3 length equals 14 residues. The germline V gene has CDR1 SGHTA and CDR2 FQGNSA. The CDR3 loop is CASSLQAGAYEQYF. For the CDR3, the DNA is TGTGCCAGCAGCCTCCAAGCGGGCGCCTACGAGCAGTACTTC.

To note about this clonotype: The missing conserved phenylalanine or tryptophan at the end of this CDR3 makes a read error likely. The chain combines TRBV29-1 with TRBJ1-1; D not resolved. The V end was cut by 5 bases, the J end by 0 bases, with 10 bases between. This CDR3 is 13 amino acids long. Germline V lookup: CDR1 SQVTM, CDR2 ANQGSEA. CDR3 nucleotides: TGCAGCGTTAAGGAGGGTTTGAACACTGAAGCTTTCCTT. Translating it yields CSVKEGLNTEAFL.

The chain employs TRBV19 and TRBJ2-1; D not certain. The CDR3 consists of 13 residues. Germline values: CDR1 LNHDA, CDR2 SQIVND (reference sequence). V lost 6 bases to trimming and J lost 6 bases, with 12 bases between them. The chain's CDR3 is CASSPTVPNEQFF. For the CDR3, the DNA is TGTGCCAGTAGCCCGACGGTTCCCAATGAGCAGTTCTTC.

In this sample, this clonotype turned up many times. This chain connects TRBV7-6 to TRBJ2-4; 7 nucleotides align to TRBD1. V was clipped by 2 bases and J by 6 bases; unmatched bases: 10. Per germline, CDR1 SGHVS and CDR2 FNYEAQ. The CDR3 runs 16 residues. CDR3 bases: TGTGCCAGCAGCTTACGACAGGGTGCGGGCGGAAACATTCAGTACTTC. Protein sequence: CASSLRQGAGGNIQYF. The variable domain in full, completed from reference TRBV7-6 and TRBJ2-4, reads GAGVSQSPRYKVTKRGQDVALRCDPISGHVSLYWYRQALGQGPEFLTYFNYEAQQDKSGLPNDRFSAERPEGSISTLTIQRTEQRDSAMYRCASSLRQGAGGNIQYFGAGTRLSVL.

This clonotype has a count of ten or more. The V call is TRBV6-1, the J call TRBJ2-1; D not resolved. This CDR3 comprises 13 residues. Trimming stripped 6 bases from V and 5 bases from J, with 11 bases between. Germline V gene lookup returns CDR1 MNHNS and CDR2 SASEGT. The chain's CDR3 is CASSHGPDNEQFF. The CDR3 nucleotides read TGTGCCAGCAGCCACGGACCCGACAATGAGCAGTTCTTC.

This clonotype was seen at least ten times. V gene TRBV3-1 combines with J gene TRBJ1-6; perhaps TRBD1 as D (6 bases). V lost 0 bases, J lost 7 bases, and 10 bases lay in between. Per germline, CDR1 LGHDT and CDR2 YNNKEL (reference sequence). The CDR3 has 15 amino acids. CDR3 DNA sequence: TGTGCCAGCAGCCAAGATCACAGGGAAAATTCACCCCTCCACTTT. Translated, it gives CASSQDHRENSPLHF.

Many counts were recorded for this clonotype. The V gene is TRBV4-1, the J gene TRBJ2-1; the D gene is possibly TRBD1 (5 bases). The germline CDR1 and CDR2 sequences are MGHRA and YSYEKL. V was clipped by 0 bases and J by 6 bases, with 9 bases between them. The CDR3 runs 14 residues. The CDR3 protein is CASSQEGLGNEQFF. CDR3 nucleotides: TGCGCCAGCAGCCAAGAGGGGCTCGGCAATGAGCAGTTCTTC.

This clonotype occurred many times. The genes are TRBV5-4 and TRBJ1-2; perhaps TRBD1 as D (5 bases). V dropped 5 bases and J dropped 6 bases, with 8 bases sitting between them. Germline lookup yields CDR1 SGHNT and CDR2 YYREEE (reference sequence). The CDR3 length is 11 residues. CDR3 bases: TGTGCCAGCAGAGGAGGGGATGGCTACACCTTC. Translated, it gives CASRGGDGYTF.

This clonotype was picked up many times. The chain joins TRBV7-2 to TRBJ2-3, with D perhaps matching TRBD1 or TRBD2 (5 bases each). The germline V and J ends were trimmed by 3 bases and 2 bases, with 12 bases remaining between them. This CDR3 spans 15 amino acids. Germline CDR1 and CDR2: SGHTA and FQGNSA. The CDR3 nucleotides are TGTGCCAGCAGCTTTAGGGGACGACCCACAGATACGCAGTATTTT. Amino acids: CASSFRGRPTDTQYF.

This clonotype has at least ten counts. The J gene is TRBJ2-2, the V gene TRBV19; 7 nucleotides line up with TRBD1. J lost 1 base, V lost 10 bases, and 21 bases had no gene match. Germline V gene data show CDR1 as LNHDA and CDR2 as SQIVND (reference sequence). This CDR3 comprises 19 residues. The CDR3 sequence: CAINRKDKGALWNTGELFF. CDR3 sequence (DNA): TGTGCCATAAACAGGAAGGACAAGGGGGCTTTGTGGAACACCGGGGAGCTGTTTTTT.

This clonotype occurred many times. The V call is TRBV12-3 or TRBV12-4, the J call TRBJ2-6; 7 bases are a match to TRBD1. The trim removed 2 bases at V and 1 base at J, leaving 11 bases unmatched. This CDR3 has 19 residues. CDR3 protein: CASSLLGRGLRSGANVLTF. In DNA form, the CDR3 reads TGTGCCAGCAGTTTACTAGGCAGGGGGTTAAGGTCTGGGGCCAACGTCCTGACTTTC.

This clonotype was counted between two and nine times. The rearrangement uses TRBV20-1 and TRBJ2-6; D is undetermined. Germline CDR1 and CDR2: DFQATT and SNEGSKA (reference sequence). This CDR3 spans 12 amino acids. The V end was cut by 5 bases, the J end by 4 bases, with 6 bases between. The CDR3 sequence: CSAPFGANVLTF. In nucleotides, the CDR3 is TGCAGTGCTCCGTTCGGGGCCAACGTCCTGACTTTC.

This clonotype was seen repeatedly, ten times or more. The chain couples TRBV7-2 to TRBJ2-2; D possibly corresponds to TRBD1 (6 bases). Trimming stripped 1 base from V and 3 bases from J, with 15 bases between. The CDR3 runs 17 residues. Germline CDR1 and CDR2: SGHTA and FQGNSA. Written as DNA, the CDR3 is TGTGCCAGCAGCTTAGAGGGTCGCAGGGGACACACCGGGGAGCTGTTTTTT. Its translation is CASSLEGRRGHTGELFF.

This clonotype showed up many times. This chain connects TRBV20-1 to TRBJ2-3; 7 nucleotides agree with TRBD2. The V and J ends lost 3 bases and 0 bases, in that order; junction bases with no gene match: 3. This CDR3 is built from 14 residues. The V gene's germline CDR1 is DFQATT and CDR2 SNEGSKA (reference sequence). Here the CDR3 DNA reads TGCAGTGCTAGCCAGCGGGGTAGCACAGATACGCAGTATTTT. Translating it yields CSASQRGSTDTQYF.

Here the CDR3 reads CAISLAGGPGTGELFF. The CDR3 region has the DNA TGTGCCATCAGCTTAGCGGGGGGGCCTGGCACCGGGGAGCTGTTTTTT. The J gene is TRBJ2-2, the V gene TRBV10-3; TRBD2 matches at 11 bases. Trimming at V came to 6 bases and at J to 4 bases, leaving 7 bases not matched to a gene. This CDR3 comprises 16 residues. Germline V lookup: CDR1 ENHRY, CDR2 SYGVKD.

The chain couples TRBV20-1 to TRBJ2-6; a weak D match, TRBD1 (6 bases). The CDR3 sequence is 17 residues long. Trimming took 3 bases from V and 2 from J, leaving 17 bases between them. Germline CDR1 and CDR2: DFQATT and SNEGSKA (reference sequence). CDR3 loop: CSARPGTNTPGANVLTF. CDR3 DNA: TGCAGTGCTAGGCCCGGGACAAATACTCCTGGGGCCAACGTCCTGACTTTC.

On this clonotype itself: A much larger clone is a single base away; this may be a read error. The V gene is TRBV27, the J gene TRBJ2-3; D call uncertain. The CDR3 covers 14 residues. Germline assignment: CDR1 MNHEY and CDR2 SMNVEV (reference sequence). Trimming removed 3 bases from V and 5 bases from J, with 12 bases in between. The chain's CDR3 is CASSFLHVEDTQYF. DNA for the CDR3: TGTGCCAGCAGTTTTTTGCATGTGGAAGATACGCAGTATTTT.

CDR3 in DNA: TGTGCCAGCAGCTCCCCCGGGACAGACACAGATACGCAGTATTTT. Its protein product is CASSSPGTDTDTQYF. The gene calls are TRBV7-6 and TRBJ2-3; 7 nucleotides agree with TRBD1. The CDR3 loop spans 15 amino acids. Germline V CDR1 and CDR2: SGHVS, FNYEAQ. V lost 4 bases to trimming and J lost 2 bases; unmatched junction nucleotides: 6.

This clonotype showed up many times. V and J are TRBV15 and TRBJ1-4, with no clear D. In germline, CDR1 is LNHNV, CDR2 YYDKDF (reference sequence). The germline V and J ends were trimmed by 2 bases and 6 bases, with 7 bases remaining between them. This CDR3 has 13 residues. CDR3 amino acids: CATSRPGDEKLFF. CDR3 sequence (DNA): TGTGCCACCAGCAGACCTGGGGATGAAAAACTGTTTTTT.

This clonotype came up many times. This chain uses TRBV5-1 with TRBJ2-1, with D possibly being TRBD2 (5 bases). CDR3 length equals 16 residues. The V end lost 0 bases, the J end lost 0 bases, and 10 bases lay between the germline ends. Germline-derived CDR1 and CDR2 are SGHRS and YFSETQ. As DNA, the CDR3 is TGCGCCAGCAGCTTGGACGGGGAGACCTCCTACAATGAGCAGTTCTTC. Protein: CASSLDGETSYNEQFF.